This T cell receptor (beta chain) was captured by sequencing in a study of breast tumors, draining lymph nodes, adjacent tissues. Samples came from axillary lymph nodes draining the breast cancer. Broader study findings: Tumor T cell lymph node origin was a supported hypothesis, not proven. Tumor repertoires ranked between lymph nodes and nontumor tissue in diversity, with V and J gene preferences. Compared with basal-like, luminal-like tumors shared significantly more repertoire with nontumor tissue.

TCRdb independently ran MiXCR on the multiplex PCR reads; one entry per CDR3 protein. Of approximately 280,000 distinct CDR3 sequences listed, roughly 31% are singletons. This CDR3 contains 14 residues. Trimming took 3 bases from V and 3 from J, leaving 12 bases between them. In its sample, this clonotype was seen a few times. Its specificity is not known. This could be a read error, since a much larger clone is one nucleotide away. The rearrangement uses TRBV12-3 or TRBV12-4 and TRBJ2-7; D remains unclear. The material sequenced was axillary lymph node tissue. The receptor was isolated from a female donor with breast cancer. Some clones in this sample may be carry-over from other donors' samples. CDR3 in DNA: TGTGCCAGCAGTTTCGGTCCCCCGAGCTACGAGCAGTACTTC. Encoded protein: CASSFGPPSYEQYF.